What follows are 4 T cell receptor beta chains derived from one specimen sequenced in a study of CD8 T cells in ankylosing spondylitis. Study-wide points: Characteristic of ankylosing spondylitis blood, it appeared, was a TCR beta motif comprising several highly homologous variants.

TCRdb re-called the 5' RACE reads with MiXCR, one entry per CDR3 protein. The sample yields 200,000 to 250,000 distinct CDR3 sequences, around 7.9% seen once. Their antigens are not known. Sequencing input: blood, either unsorted or a sorted T cell fraction (not recorded which). The receptors were sampled from a male donor with ankylosing spondylitis.

In its sample, this clonotype was seen many times. The chain couples TRBV27 to TRBJ2-1; D perhaps matches TRBD1 (5 bases). Deletions cut 5 bases from V and 4 bases from J, with 12 bases between. Germline V gives CDR1 MNHEY, CDR2 SMNVEV (reference sequence). The CDR3 contains 14 residues. The CDR3 DNA follows: TGTGCCAGCAGTCTGAACAGGATATACAATGAGCAGTTCTTC. Amino acid sequence: CASSLNRIYNEQFF.

This clonotype was detected ten times or more. This chain joins TRBV7-9 and TRBJ1-2; D perhaps matches TRBD1 (5 bases). Germline V gene sequence: CDR1 SEHNR, CDR2 FQNEAQ (reference sequence). Trimming removed 7 bases from V and 5 bases from J, with 20 bases in between. CDR3 size: 15 residues. CDR3 amino acids: CASTLLTVSGYGYTF. The CDR3 bases are TGTGCCAGCACCTTGCTCACGGTCTCAGGGTATGGCTACACCTTC.

There are many counts of this clonotype. The V call is TRBV20-1, the J call TRBJ2-5; a weak D match, TRBD2 (5 bases). Trimming shortened V by 1 base and J by 2 bases, and 11 bases separated the two germline ends. CDR3 length: 14 residues. In germline, CDR1 is DFQATT, CDR2 SNEGSKA (reference sequence). The CDR3: CSARVPGKQETQYF. Here the CDR3 DNA reads TGCAGTGCTAGAGTGCCCGGGAAGCAAGAGACCCAGTACTTC.

A few counts support this clonotype. The chain carries TRBV6-2 or TRBV6-3 and TRBJ2-2, with D perhaps matching TRBD2 (5 bases). Germline lookup yields CDR1 MNHEY and CDR2 SVGEGT. V dropped 2 bases and J dropped 6 bases, with 7 bases sitting between them. The length of the CDR3 is 13 residues. CDR3 nucleotide sequence: TGTGCCAGCAGTTACAAGAGGGCCGGGGAGCTGTTTTTT. This encodes CASSYKRAGELFF.